This is a list of T cell receptor beta chains from one sample in a study of cytomegalovirus exposure and HLA in healthy donors. The protocol was immunoSEQ multiplex PCR, while the TCRdb copy is restricted to in-frame clones and leaves out a portion. The sample shows some 33,000 clones, 65% to 75% of them seen only once. What was sequenced was PBMCs. These receptor sequences come from a man aged 50 to 60 in good health and CMV-seropositive. CDR3s leave out the opening cysteine and the closing phenylalanine or tryptophan. Rows may omit the clone size; those that give it use once, few, many or a size class.

CDR3aa | v_gene | abundance | j_gene | len
ASSEAAQREYNEQF | TRBV6-1 | . | TRBJ2-1 | 14
ATSRDLGLNEKLF | TRBV15 | . | TRBJ1-4 | 13
ASSLQDRATYEQY | TRBV5-1 | . | TRBJ2-7 | 13
SVAGSPTGETQY | TRBV29-1 | . | TRBJ2-5 | 12
SVESTSYGYT | TRBV29-1 | . | TRBJ1-2 | 10
ASSLGTGGYEQY | TRBV11-1 | . | TRBJ2-7 | 12
ASSLSGSSSYEQY | TRBV5-4 | . | TRBJ2-7 | 13
ASSRLTGAEAF | TRBV5-4 | . | TRBJ1-1 | 11
ASSLSGQGRGYT | TRBV5-6 | . | TRBJ1-2 | 12
ASSLRGSIRDTEAF | TRBV28 | . | TRBJ1-1 | 14
ASSRGRDTIY | TRBV6-1 | . | TRBJ1-3 | 10
ASRGQLNQPQH | TRBV6-1 | few | TRBJ1-5 | 11
AWTAGGSTEAF | TRBV30 | . | TRBJ1-1 | 11
AWGRGTDTQY | TRBV30 | once | TRBJ2-3 | 10
ASSGTGGISGDEQF | TRBV2 | . | TRBJ2-1 | 14
ASRPSGTYSYEQY | TRBV10-2 | . | TRBJ2-7 | 13
ASSQGTSGGSDTQY | TRBV4-3 | . | TRBJ2-3 | 14
ASSRLAPSSYNEQF | TRBV5-1 | . | TRBJ2-1 | 14
ASSLGDNNEQF | TRBV5-1 | few | TRBJ2-1 | 11
ASSFLGAGGTEAF | TRBV13 | . | TRBJ1-1 | 13
SVAVRTIYEQY | TRBV29-1 | . | TRBJ2-7 | 11
ASSLGTGPYNEQF | TRBV5-4 | . | TRBJ2-1 | 13
ASRMGQMNTEAF | TRBV7-6 | . | TRBJ1-1 | 12
ASATVNEQF | TRBV18 | few | TRBJ2-1 | 9
ASSRTGFRTDTQY | TRBV4-1 | . | TRBJ2-3 | 13
ASRTGTKITGELF | TRBV6-5 | . | TRBJ2-2 | 13
ASSTKTGRRSYT | TRBV6-6 | . | TRBJ1-2 | 12
ATRRTGDLGYT | TRBV27 | once | TRBJ1-2 | 11
SVDSTGDTQY | TRBV29-1 | . | TRBJ2-3 | 10
ASSLHGTVNTEAF | TRBV11-2 | . | TRBJ1-1 | 13
ASSFYGEWSEQF | TRBV11-2 | . | TRBJ2-1 | 12
AWSGDSTDTQY | TRBV30 | . | TRBJ2-3 | 11
ASSLDWTGNQPQH | TRBV5-1 | few | TRBJ1-5 | 13
ASRGLAGVNEQY | TRBV5-6 | once | TRBJ2-7 | 12
ASSQTGSGNTIY | TRBV5-1 | . | TRBJ1-3 | 12
SVGLFTEAF | TRBV29-1 | . | TRBJ1-1 | 9
ASSQDGNQPQH | TRBV14 | . | TRBJ1-5 | 11
ASSYIGSTDTQY | TRBV6-5 | few | TRBJ2-3 | 12
ASRFRENTEAF | TRBV6-5 | few | TRBJ1-1 | 11
ASSQQGFEDEQY | TRBV9 | . | TRBJ2-7 | 12
ASSWRQAYEQY | TRBV7-2 | . | . | 11
ASSESYEQY | TRBV28 | few | TRBJ2-7 | 9
ATSIGDWSETQY | TRBV15 | . | TRBJ2-5 | 12
ASSHPGTGQPQH | TRBV27 | . | TRBJ1-5 | 12
ASSIGQEYGYT | TRBV28 | few | TRBJ1-2 | 11
ASRYNQGAGAF | TRBV6-5 | . | TRBJ1-1 | 11
ASSPGQGGETQY | TRBV5-1 | . | TRBJ2-5 | 12
ASRGNTGELF | TRBV6-5 | few | TRBJ2-2 | 10
ASSTGQNTEAF | TRBV5-4 | few | TRBJ1-1 | 11
AWIASGAEGYT | TRBV30 | . | TRBJ1-2 | 11
ASSLNFYEQY | TRBV5-1 | . | TRBJ2-7 | 10
ASSRGPYNEQF | TRBV10-2 | few | TRBJ2-1 | 11
ASSPAKRGGYT | TRBV5-6 | . | TRBJ1-2 | 11
ASSSRGAGVTNTQY | TRBV5-1 | once | TRBJ2-3 | 14
ASSPELATGNEQF | TRBV5-4 | many | TRBJ2-1 | 13